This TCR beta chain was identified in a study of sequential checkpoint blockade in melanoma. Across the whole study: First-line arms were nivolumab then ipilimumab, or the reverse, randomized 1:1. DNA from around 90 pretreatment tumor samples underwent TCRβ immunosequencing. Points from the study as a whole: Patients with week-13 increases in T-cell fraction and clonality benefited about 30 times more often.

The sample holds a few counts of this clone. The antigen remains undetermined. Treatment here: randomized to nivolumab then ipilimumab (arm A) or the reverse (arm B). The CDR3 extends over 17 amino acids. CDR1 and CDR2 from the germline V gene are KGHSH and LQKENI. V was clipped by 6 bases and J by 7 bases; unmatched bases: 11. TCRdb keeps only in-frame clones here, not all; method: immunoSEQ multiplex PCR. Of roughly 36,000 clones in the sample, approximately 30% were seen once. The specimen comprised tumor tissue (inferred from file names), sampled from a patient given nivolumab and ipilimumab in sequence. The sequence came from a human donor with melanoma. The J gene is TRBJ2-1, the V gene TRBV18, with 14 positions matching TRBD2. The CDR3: CASSQGLAGVGGNEQFF. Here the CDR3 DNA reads TGTGCCAGCTCTCAGGGACTAGCGGGAGTCGGTGGTAATGAGCAGTTCTTC.